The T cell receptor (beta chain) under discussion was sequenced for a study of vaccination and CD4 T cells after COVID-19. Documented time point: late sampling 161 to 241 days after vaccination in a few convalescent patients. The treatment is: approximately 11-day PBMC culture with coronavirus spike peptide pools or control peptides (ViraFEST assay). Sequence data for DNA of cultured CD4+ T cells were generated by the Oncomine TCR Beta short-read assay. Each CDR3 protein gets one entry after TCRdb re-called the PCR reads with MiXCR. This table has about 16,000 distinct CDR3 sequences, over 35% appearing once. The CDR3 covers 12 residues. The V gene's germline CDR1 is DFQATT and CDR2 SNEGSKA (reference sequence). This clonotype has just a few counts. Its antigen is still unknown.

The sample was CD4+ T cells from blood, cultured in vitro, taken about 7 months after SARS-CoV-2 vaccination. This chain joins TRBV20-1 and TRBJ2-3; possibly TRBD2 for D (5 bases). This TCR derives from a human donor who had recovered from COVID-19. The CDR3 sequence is CSHGVTADTQYF. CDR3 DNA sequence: TGCAGCCACGGGGTGACTGCAGATACGCAGTATTTT.